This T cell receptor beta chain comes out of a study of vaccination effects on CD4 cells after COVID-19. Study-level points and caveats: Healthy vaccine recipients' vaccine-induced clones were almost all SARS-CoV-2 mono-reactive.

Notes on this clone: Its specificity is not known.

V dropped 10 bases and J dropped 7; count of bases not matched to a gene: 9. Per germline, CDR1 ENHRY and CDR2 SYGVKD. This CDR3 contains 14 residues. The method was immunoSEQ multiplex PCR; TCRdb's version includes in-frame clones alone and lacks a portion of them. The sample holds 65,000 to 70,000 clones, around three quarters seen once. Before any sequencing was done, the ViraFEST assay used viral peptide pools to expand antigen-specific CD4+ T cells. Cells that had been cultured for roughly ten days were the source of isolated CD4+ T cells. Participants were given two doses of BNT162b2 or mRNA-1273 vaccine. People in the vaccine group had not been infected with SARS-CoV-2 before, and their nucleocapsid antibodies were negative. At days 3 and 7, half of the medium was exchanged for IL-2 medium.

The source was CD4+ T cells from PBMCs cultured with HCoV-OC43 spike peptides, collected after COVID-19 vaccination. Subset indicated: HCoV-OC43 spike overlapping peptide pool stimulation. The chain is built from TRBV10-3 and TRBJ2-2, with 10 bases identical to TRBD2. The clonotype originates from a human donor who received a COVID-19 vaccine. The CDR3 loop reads CATSAGGLFGELFF. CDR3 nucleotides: TGTGCCACCTCAGCGGGGGGGCTGTTCGGGGAGCTGTTTTTT.